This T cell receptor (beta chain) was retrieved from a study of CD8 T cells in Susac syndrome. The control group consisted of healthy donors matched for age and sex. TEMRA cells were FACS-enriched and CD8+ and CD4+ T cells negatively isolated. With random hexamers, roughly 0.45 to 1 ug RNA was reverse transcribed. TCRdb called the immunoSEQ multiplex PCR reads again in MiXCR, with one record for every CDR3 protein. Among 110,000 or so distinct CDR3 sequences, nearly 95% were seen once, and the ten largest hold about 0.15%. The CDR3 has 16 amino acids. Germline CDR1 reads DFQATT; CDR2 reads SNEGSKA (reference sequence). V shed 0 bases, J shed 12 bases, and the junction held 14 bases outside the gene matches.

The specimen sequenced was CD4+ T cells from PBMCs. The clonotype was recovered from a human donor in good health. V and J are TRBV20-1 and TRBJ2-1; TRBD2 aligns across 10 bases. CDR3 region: CSARDHLAGDARTQFF. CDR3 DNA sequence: TGCAGTGCTAGAGATCACCTAGCGGGAGACGCGCGGACGCAGTTCTTC.